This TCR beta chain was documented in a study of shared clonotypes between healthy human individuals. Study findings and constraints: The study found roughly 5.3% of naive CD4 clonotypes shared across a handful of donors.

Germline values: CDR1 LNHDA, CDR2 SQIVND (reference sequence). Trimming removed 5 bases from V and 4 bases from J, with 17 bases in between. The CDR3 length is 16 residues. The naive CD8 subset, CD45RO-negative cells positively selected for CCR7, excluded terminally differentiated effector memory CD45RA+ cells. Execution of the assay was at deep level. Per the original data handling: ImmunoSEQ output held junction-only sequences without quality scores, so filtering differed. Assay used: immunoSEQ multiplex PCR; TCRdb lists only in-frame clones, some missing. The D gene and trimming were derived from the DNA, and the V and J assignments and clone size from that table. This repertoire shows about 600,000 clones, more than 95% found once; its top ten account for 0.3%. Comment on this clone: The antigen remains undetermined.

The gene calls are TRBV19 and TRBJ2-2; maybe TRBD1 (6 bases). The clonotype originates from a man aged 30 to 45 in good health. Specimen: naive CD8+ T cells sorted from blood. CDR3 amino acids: CASSVVSGDITGELFF. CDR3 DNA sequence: TGTGCCAGTAGTGTTGTGTCAGGGGACATCACCGGGGAGCTGTTTTTT.